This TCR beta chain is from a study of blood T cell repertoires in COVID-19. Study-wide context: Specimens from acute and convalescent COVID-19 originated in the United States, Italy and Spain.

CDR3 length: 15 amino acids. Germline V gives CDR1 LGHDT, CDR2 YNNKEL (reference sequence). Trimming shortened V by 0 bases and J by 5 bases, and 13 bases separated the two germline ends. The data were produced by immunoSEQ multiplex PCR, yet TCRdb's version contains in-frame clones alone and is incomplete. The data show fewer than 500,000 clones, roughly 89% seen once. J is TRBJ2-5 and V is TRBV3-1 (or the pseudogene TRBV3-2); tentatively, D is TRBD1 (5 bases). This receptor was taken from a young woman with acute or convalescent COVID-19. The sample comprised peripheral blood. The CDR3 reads CASSQDDQGSETQYF. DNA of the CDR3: TGTGCCAGCAGCCAAGATGACCAGGGTTCGGAGACCCAGTACTTC.